Each of the 25 T cell receptor beta chains below was sequenced from the same sample in a study of blood T cell repertoires in COVID-19. The assay was immunoSEQ multiplex PCR, and TCRdb's table has in-frame clones only and misses some. The sample yields 160,000 or so clones, 79% seen once. What was sequenced was peripheral blood. These receptors originate from an older woman with COVID-19, enrolled during active disease.

The chain links TRBV11-3 to TRBJ2-3; 11 positions agree with TRBD2. J gave up 5 bases and V 5 bases, and 6 bases lay outside the gene matches. Germline CDR1 reads SGHNT; CDR2 reads YENEEA. The CDR3 is made up of 15 amino acids. CDR3 in DNA: TGTGCCAGCAGCCCCGGGCTAGCGGGGGGAGATACGCAGTATTTT. Residues: CASSPGLAGGDTQYF.

J is TRBJ1-2 and V is TRBV3-1 (or the pseudogene TRBV3-2), with 7 bases matching TRBD1. CDR1 is LGHDT and CDR2 is YNNKEL in the germline V gene (reference sequence). The CDR3 sequence is 12 residues long. Trimming cost V 8 bases and J 8 bases; bases outside gene matches: 8. The CDR3 nucleotides are TGTGCCAGCGGAAGACAGGGTGCGGGCTACACCTTC. Translated: CASGRQGAGYTF.

J is TRBJ1-2 and V is TRBV14, with TRBD1 matching over 10 bases. The V gene end was trimmed by 4 bases and the J gene end by 7 bases; junction bases not matched to a gene: 9. This CDR3 has 15 residues. In germline, CDR1 is SGHDN, CDR2 FVKESK. Written as DNA, the CDR3 is TGTGCCAGCAGCCTTAAGGGACAGGGGTTCCGTGGCTACACCTTC. Encoded protein: CASSLKGQGFRGYTF.

This clone was seen a single time. The chain joins TRBV7-2 to TRBJ2-1; 7 bases align to TRBD2. V was clipped by 1 base and J by 2 bases; unmatched bases: 5. CDR1 SGHTA and CDR2 FQGNSA come from the germline V gene. This CDR3 has 16 residues. The CDR3 region is CASSLGASGTYNEQFF. In nucleotides, the CDR3 is TGTGCCAGCAGCTTAGGGGCTAGCGGCACCTACAATGAGCAGTTCTTC.

The chain joins TRBV4-2 to TRBJ2-2; D gene unclear. Germline CDR1 reads LGHNA; CDR2 reads YNFKEQ. V shed 1 base and J shed 7 bases, with 16 bases lying between them. The CDR3 totals 16 residues. The CDR3: CASSQAAQVDIGELFF. The DNA of the CDR3 is TGTGCCAGCAGCCAAGCGGCTCAGGTAGACATCGGGGAGCTGTTTTTT.

V gene TRBV7-2 combines with J gene TRBJ1-1, with TRBD1 identical over 7 bases. The J segment lost 6 bases and the V segment lost 1 base, leaving 8 bases of the junction unmatched. CDR3 length equals 15 residues. CDR1 and CDR2 (germline): SGHTA, FQGNSA. The CDR3 nucleotides are TGTGCCAGCAGCTTAGAAGGGGGCAGAGGCTCTGAAGCTTTCTTT. The encoded protein is CASSLEGGRGSEAFF.

This chain uses TRBV11-1 with TRBJ1-3, with D maybe TRBD1 (5 bases). The CDR3 totals 14 residues. Germline V CDR1 and CDR2: SGHAT, FQDESV (reference sequence). The V gene lost 5 bases and the J gene lost 0 bases, with 8 bases spanning the gap. The CDR3 region is CASSRDSSGNTIYF. For the CDR3, the DNA is TGTGCCAGCAGCAGAGACAGCTCTGGAAACACCATATATTTT.

The chain has TRBV5-1 and TRBJ1-6; 7 positions agree with TRBD1. V shed 4 bases, J shed 4 bases, and the junction held 2 bases outside the gene matches. This CDR3 region has 14 residues. Germline CDR1 and CDR2: SGHRS and YFSETQ. CDR3 region: CASSEQGYNSPLHF. The CDR3 bases are TGCGCCAGCAGCGAACAGGGGTATAATTCACCCCTCCACTTT.

The CDR3 DNA reads as TGTGCCAGCAGCTTGGGGCAGGGGGGATTCTATGGCTACACCTTC. Translated: CASSLGQGGFYGYTF. The chain carries TRBV13 and TRBJ1-2, with 7 bases identical to TRBD1. J lost 4 bases, V lost 3 bases, and 8 bases had no gene match. Germline lookup yields CDR1 PRHDT and CDR2 FYEKMQ (reference sequence). The CDR3 extends over 15 amino acids.

Remarks on this clone: No DNA is shown, since the ends of the CDR3 on it are uncertain; the CDR3 is the one TCRdb lists. J is TRBJ1-5 and V is TRBV6-6. The CDR3 numbers 14 amino acids, ends counted. Germline V CDR1 and CDR2: MNHNY, SVGAGI (reference sequence). The CDR3 here is CASSSSAGRQPQHF.

The chain uses TRBV7-2 and TRBJ2-3; 8 bases line up with TRBD2. Germline trimming cut 4 bases from V and 4 bases from J; bases unmatched to any gene: 10. This CDR3 has 16 amino acids. The germline V gene encodes CDR1 SGHTA and CDR2 FQGNSA. The DNA of the CDR3 is TGTGCCAGCAGCTCGAGCGGGAGAGCTCGTTCAGATACGCAGTATTTT. It codes for CASSSSGRARSDTQYF.

The chain links TRBV9 to TRBJ2-5; D is possibly TRBD1 (6 bases). Trimming took 0 bases from V and 2 from J, leaving 11 bases between them. Germline V gene sequence: CDR1 SGDLS, CDR2 YYNGEE. The CDR3 length is 15 residues. The chain's CDR3 is CASSVDHRVQETQYF. Written as DNA, the CDR3 is TGTGCCAGCAGCGTAGACCACAGGGTTCAAGAGACCCAGTACTTC.

The chain couples TRBV28 to TRBJ2-1; 10 nucleotides match TRBD2. Germline loops: CDR1 MDHEN, CDR2 SYDVKM. V lost 6 bases to trimming and J lost 5 bases; unmatched junction nucleotides: 1. This CDR3 contains 13 residues. The CDR3 loop is CASSGLADNEQFF. CDR3 DNA sequence: TGTGCCAGCAGCGGACTAGCGGACAATGAGCAGTTCTTC.

In its sample, this clone was seen a few times. The chain employs TRBV18 and TRBJ2-3; D gene uncertain. V lost 3 bases to trimming and J lost 6 bases, with 10 bases between them. This CDR3 region has 13 residues. Germline assignment: CDR1 KGHSH and CDR2 LQKENI. The DNA of the CDR3 is TGTGCCAGCTCACCGTTCTCCTATGATACGCAGTATTTT. Its translation is CASSPFSYDTQYF. The full variable domain, its missing parts supplied by reference TRBV18 and TRBJ2-3, is NAGVMQNPRHLVRRRGQEARLRCSPMKGHSHVYWYRQLPEEGLKFMVYLQKENIIDESGMPKERFSAEFPKEGPSILRIQQVVRGDSAAYFCASSPFSYDTQYFGPGTRLTVL.

V is TRBV7-3 and J is TRBJ2-3; D is perhaps TRBD2 (6 bases). Looked up from germline, CDR1 is SGHTA and CDR2 is FQGTGA. The CDR3 runs to 15 residues. Trimming shortened V by 5 bases and J by 6 bases, and 18 bases separated the two germline ends. This CDR3 reads CASSPGLQLADTQYF. The CDR3 coding sequence is TGTGCCAGCAGCCCCGGGCTGCAACTAGCTGATACGCAGTATTTT.

The chain couples TRBV19 to TRBJ2-5; D may be TRBD1 (6 bases). Germline values: CDR1 LNHDA, CDR2 SQIVND (reference sequence). The CDR3 has 15 amino acids. Deletions cut 1 base from V and 4 bases from J, with 13 bases between. The CDR3, as DNA: TGTGCCAGTAGTATAGTGGGGGACATAGCAGAGACCCAGTACTTC. Amino acids: CASSIVGDIAETQYF.

V is TRBV7-6 and J is TRBJ2-2, with TRBD2 matching over 11 bases. This CDR3 is 18 amino acids long. Germline V gives CDR1 SGHVS, CDR2 FNYEAQ. V shed 3 bases, J shed 7 bases, and the junction held 13 bases outside the gene matches. The CDR3 protein is CASSFQRLSGRAIGELFF. For the CDR3, the DNA is TGTGCCAGCAGCTTTCAACGCCTTAGCGGGAGGGCCATCGGGGAGCTGTTTTTT.

The rearrangement uses TRBV7-3 and TRBJ2-4; D is possibly TRBD2 (7 bases). CDR3 size: 15 residues. Germline V gene sequence: CDR1 SGHTA, CDR2 FQGTGA. The V end lost 5 bases, the J end lost 8 bases, and 19 bases lay between the germline ends. CDR3 in DNA: TGTGCCAGCAGCCGATCGGGGGGCTTTTCGGACATTCAGTACTTC. Translated: CASSRSGGFSDIQYF.

The J gene is TRBJ1-1, the V gene TRBV6-6; D remains ambiguous. The V and J ends lost 7 bases and 6 bases respectively, with 9 bases between them. The germline V gene encodes CDR1 MNHNY and CDR2 SVGAGI (reference sequence). CDR3 length: 11 residues. The CDR3 is CASIVVAEAFF. Here the CDR3 DNA reads TGTGCCAGCATTGTAGTGGCTGAAGCTTTCTTT.

The V gene is TRBV13, the J gene TRBJ1-1; 9 bases are a match to TRBD1. V was clipped by 5 bases and J by 1 base; unmatched bases: 8. The germline V gene has CDR1 PRHDT and CDR2 FYEKMQ (reference sequence). The CDR3 extends over 16 amino acids. This chain's CDR3 is CASSLQRGQGNTEAFF. CDR3 sequence (DNA): TGTGCCAGCAGCCTCCAGAGGGGACAGGGGAACACTGAAGCTTTCTTT.

The chain is built from TRBV19 and TRBJ2-7; D perhaps matches TRBD1 (6 bases). CDR3 length: 15 residues. CDR1 is LNHDA and CDR2 is SQIVND in the germline V gene (reference sequence). Trimming stripped 3 bases from V and 3 bases from J, with 15 bases between. The CDR3 is CASSMGTGRDYEQYV. CDR3 nucleotides: TGTGCCAGTAGTATGGGTACAGGGAGAGACTACGAGCAGTACGTC.

The V and J genes are TRBV10-3 and TRBJ2-3; the match to TRBD2 covers 7 bases. CDR3 length: 16 residues. V lost 3 bases, J lost 4 bases, and 10 bases stayed unmatched. CDR1 and CDR2 from the germline V gene are ENHRY and SYGVKD. CDR3 in DNA: TGTGCCATCAGTGATTTTCTCCAGCGGGGAGCAGATACGCAGTATTTT. Translated: CAISDFLQRGADTQYF.

The chain recombines TRBV3-1 (or the pseudogene TRBV3-2) with TRBJ2-7; TRBD2 might be the D (6 bases). The CDR3 runs to 12 residues. In germline, CDR1 is LGHDT, CDR2 YNNKEL (reference sequence). The V end lost 4 bases, the J end lost 3 bases, and 7 bases lay between the germline ends. Here the CDR3 reads CASSRGVYEQYV. The CDR3 bases are TGTGCCAGCAGCCGGGGGGTCTACGAGCAGTACGTC.

This chain links TRBV7-2 with TRBJ2-7; TRBD2 might be the D (6 bases). The CDR3 covers 16 residues. The ends were cut back, 5 bases at V and 4 bases at J, with 21 bases in the middle. CDR1 is SGHTA and CDR2 is FQGNSA in the germline V gene. The CDR3 is CASSPGLRDSRYEQYF. The CDR3 region has the DNA TGTGCCAGCAGCCCCGGCCTCCGGGACTCTCGGTACGAGCAGTACTTC.

The rearrangement uses TRBV19 and TRBJ2-2, with D perhaps TRBD2 (5 bases). Trimming left V 9 bases short and J 7 bases short, with 9 bases between. The CDR3 is made up of 11 amino acids. Germline values: CDR1 LNHDA, CDR2 SQIVND (reference sequence). The CDR3 DNA sequence: TGTGCCAGAGGCGGGTTCGGGGAGCTGTTTTTT. This sequence encodes CARGGFGELFF.